The rows below give T cell receptor beta chains drawn from one sample of a study of cytomegalovirus exposure and HLA in healthy donors. TCRdb's copy holds only in-frame clones and misses some; the assay was immunoSEQ multiplex PCR. The data hold about 190,000 clones, with around 85% observed a single time. The sequencing input was PBMCs. The source of these receptors is a man over 45 in good health and CMV-seronegative. Each CDR3 is given with its conserved first and last residue. Each record gives: J gene, clone size, V gene, D gene, CDR3 DNA, CDR3 protein. A D gene is named only where the DNA matches it firmly. Some rows have no size entry. The others give once, few or many, or a class for an expanded clone.

J gene: TRBJ1-3
clone size: few
V gene: TRBV11-2
D gene: TRBD1
CDR3 DNA: TGTGCCAGCAGCTTAGATGAGCGGAGGGGGCATTTT
CDR3 protein: CASSLDERRGHF

J gene: TRBJ2-7
clone size: NA
V gene: TRBV9
D gene: NA
CDR3 DNA: TGTGCCAGCAGCGGGGGCCCGGGTCGAACCTACGAGCAGTACTTC
CDR3 protein: CASSGGPGRTYEQYF

J gene: TRBJ2-5
clone size: NA
V gene: TRBV5-1
D gene: NA
CDR3 DNA: TGCGCCAGCAGGTCCTTAAGGGGGCAAGAGACCCAGTACTTC
CDR3 protein: CASRSLRGQETQYF

J gene: TRBJ2-1
clone size: NA
V gene: TRBV6-5
D gene: TRBD1
CDR3 DNA: TGTGCCAGTTCCGGGACAGAGACCTTCGGCAATGAGCAGTTCTTC
CDR3 protein: CASSGTETFGNEQFF

J gene: TRBJ1-2
clone size: NA
V gene: TRBV27
D gene: NA
CDR3 DNA: TGTGCCACCACACAGGGCTCTAACTATGGCTACACCTTC
CDR3 protein: CATTQGSNYGYTF

J gene: TRBJ1-1
clone size: NA
V gene: TRBV30
D gene: NA
CDR3 DNA: TGTGCCTGGAGTGGACAGAAGAACACTGAAGCTTTCTTT
CDR3 protein: CAWSGQKNTEAFF

J gene: TRBJ1-1
clone size: once
V gene: TRBV7-9
D gene: NA
CDR3 DNA: TGTTCCAGCAGCAATGTTCGCTACGAAGCTTTCTTT
CDR3 protein: CSSSNVRYEAFF

J gene: TRBJ1-5
clone size: NA
V gene: TRBV2
D gene: TRBD1
CDR3 DNA: TGTGCCAGCAGTGCGACAGGGTCAAATCAGCCCCAGCATTTT
CDR3 protein: CASSATGSNQPQHF

J gene: TRBJ1-2
clone size: NA
V gene: TRBV10-3
D gene: NA
CDR3 DNA: TGTGCCATCAGTGGAACGGGGGACTATGGCTACACCTTC
CDR3 protein: CAISGTGDYGYTF

J gene: TRBJ2-2
clone size: NA
V gene: TRBV27
D gene: NA
CDR3 DNA: TGTGCCAGCAGTTTAGGGCCCCCCGGGGAGCTGTTTTTT
CDR3 protein: CASSLGPPGELFF

J gene: TRBJ1-2
clone size: NA
V gene: TRBV7-2
D gene: NA
CDR3 DNA: TGTGCCAGCAGCTTTACCCATCAGGGGAACGGCTACACCTTC
CDR3 protein: CASSFTHQGNGYTF

J gene: TRBJ2-3
clone size: NA
V gene: TRBV7-2
D gene: TRBD1
CDR3 DNA: TGTGCCAGCAGCTTGGGACAGAGCACAGATACGCAGTATTTT
CDR3 protein: CASSLGQSTDTQYF

J gene: TRBJ1-6
clone size: once
V gene: TRBV5-1
D gene: NA
CDR3 DNA: TGCGCCAGCAGCGGGAGGGGGACCAATTCACCCCTCCACTTT
CDR3 protein: CASSGRGTNSPLHF

J gene: TRBJ1-2
clone size: few
V gene: TRBV4-3
D gene: NA
CDR3 DNA: TGCGCCAGCAGCCCACTTGACAGGACGAATGGCTACACCTTC
CDR3 protein: CASSPLDRTNGYTF

J gene: TRBJ1-2
clone size: NA
V gene: TRBV7-2
D gene: NA
CDR3 DNA: TGTGCCAGCAGCTTAGTCAGGGGTCCCAACTATGGCTACACCTTC
CDR3 protein: CASSLVRGPNYGYTF

J gene: TRBJ1-2
clone size: few
V gene: TRBV18
D gene: NA
CDR3 DNA: TGTGCCAGCTCACCACAGGGACAAAACTATGGCTACACCTTC
CDR3 protein: CASSPQGQNYGYTF

J gene: TRBJ1-1
clone size: NA
V gene: TRBV6-5
D gene: NA
CDR3 DNA: TGTGCCAGCAGTCTGGCTCCGGGTCCGAACACTGAAGCTTTCTTT
CDR3 protein: CASSLAPGPNTEAFF

J gene: TRBJ1-6
clone size: NA
V gene: TRBV2
D gene: TRBD1
CDR3 DNA: TGTGCCAGCAGTATGGACAGGGCCATTAATTCACCCCTCCACTTT
CDR3 protein: CASSMDRAINSPLHF

J gene: TRBJ1-4
clone size: NA
V gene: TRBV6-5
D gene: NA
CDR3 DNA: TGTGCCAGCAGTTATGGGAGACCCCGAGAAGAAAAACTGTTTTTT
CDR3 protein: CASSYGRPREEKLFF

J gene: TRBJ1-2
clone size: NA
V gene: TRBV30
D gene: NA
CDR3 DNA: TGTGCCTGGAGTGTAATCCCAGGGAAGGACGACTACACCTTC
CDR3 protein: CAWSVIPGKDDYTF

J gene: TRBJ2-2
clone size: NA
V gene: TRBV5-1
D gene: TRBD1
CDR3 DNA: TGCGCCAGCAGCTTCCTTCCGGGACAGGGATCCGGGGAGCTGTTTTTT
CDR3 protein: CASSFLPGQGSGELFF

J gene: TRBJ2-1
clone size: NA
V gene: TRBV7-9
D gene: TRBD2
CDR3 DNA: TGTGCCAGTAAACGGACTAGTTACGAGCAGTTCTTC
CDR3 protein: CASKRTSYEQFF

J gene: TRBJ2-3
clone size: NA
V gene: TRBV5-4
D gene: TRBD1
CDR3 DNA: TGTGCCAGCAGAGCCTCCTCGGACAGGAGCACAGATACGCAGTATTTT
CDR3 protein: CASRASSDRSTDTQYF

J gene: TRBJ2-2
clone size: NA
V gene: TRBV5-5
D gene: TRBD1
CDR3 DNA: TGTGCCAGCAGCAGGGACAGGGGGCGAACCGGGGAGCTGTTTTTT
CDR3 protein: CASSRDRGRTGELFF

J gene: TRBJ2-3
clone size: NA
V gene: TRBV11-2
D gene: NA
CDR3 DNA: TGTGCCAGCAGCTCGGGATGGGGAGATACGCAGTATTTT
CDR3 protein: CASSSGWGDTQYF

J gene: TRBJ1-3
clone size: once
V gene: TRBV18
D gene: TRBD1
CDR3 DNA: TGTGCCAGCTCACCCCAGGGGGACTCTGGAAACACCATATATTTT
CDR3 protein: CASSPQGDSGNTIYF

J gene: TRBJ1-5
clone size: NA
V gene: TRBV6-5
D gene: TRBD1
CDR3 DNA: TGTGCCAGCAGGTCCACAGGGGGCTCCAATCAGCCCCAGCATTTT
CDR3 protein: CASRSTGGSNQPQHF

J gene: TRBJ1-5
clone size: NA
V gene: TRBV27
D gene: TRBD1
CDR3 DNA: TGTGCCCCAGGGAGGGGGACAGGTTGGAATAGCAATCAGCCCCAGCATTTT
CDR3 protein: CAPGRGTGWNSNQPQHF

J gene: TRBJ1-3
clone size: once
V gene: TRBV2
D gene: NA
CDR3 DNA: TGTGCCAGCAGTGAGCTTGGAGTCGGAAACACCATATATTTT
CDR3 protein: CASSELGVGNTIYF

J gene: TRBJ2-7
clone size: NA
V gene: TRBV29-1
D gene: NA
CDR3 DNA: TGCAGCGTTCGATCTTTACAGGGACTATACGAGCAGTACTTC
CDR3 protein: CSVRSLQGLYEQYF

J gene: TRBJ1-2
clone size: NA
V gene: TRBV9
D gene: NA
CDR3 DNA: TGTGCCAGCAGCCCGGACACCTCCTACCTTAACTATGGCTACACCTTC
CDR3 protein: CASSPDTSYLNYGYTF

J gene: TRBJ1-3
clone size: few
V gene: TRBV5-1
D gene: NA
CDR3 DNA: TGCGCCAGCAGCTTGACAGACGCGGGAAACACCATATATTTT
CDR3 protein: CASSLTDAGNTIYF

J gene: TRBJ1-1
clone size: once
V gene: TRBV10-3
D gene: NA
CDR3 DNA: TGTGCCATCAATGGGGGGGGCACTGAAGCTTTCTTT
CDR3 protein: CAINGGGTEAFF

J gene: TRBJ1-2
clone size: few
V gene: TRBV29-1
D gene: TRBD1
CDR3 DNA: TGCAGCGTTGGGGAGACAGGGAACTATGGCTACACCTTC
CDR3 protein: CSVGETGNYGYTF

J gene: TRBJ2-2
clone size: few
V gene: TRBV5-4
D gene: NA
CDR3 DNA: TGTGCCAGCAGCCCCCTGCAGTACACCGGGGAGCTGTTTTTT
CDR3 protein: CASSPLQYTGELFF

J gene: TRBJ1-4
clone size: NA
V gene: TRBV20-1
D gene: NA
CDR3 DNA: TGCAGTGCGAAGACAGGAGAAAAACTGTTTTTT
CDR3 protein: CSAKTGEKLFF

J gene: TRBJ2-2
clone size: NA
V gene: TRBV15
D gene: NA
CDR3 DNA: TGTGCCACCAGCGTAGATTCGGGCACCGGGGAGCTGTTTTTT
CDR3 protein: CATSVDSGTGELFF